Included here is one T cell receptor (beta chain) sequence, with context. This CDR3 is built from 12 residues. Trimming cost V 6 bases and J 10 bases, with 19 bases left between them. Germline V gene lookup returns CDR1 DFQATT and CDR2 SNEGSKA (reference sequence). TCRdb passed the 5' RACE reads through MiXCR, listing each CDR3 protein once. The sample records almost 550,000 distinct CDR3 sequences, around 21% being singletons. These data originate in a study of T-cell memory formation after mild COVID-19. Across the study: Largely donor-specific TCR clusters were found.

The chain links TRBV20-1 to TRBJ2-7; D might be TRBD1 (5 bases). Sequences were obtained from PBMCs or a T cell subset sorted from them (not recorded which). This clonotype originated in an adult woman who had mild COVID-19 (a few samples of this study predate the infection). Cell type and time point are not known. The DNA of the CDR3 is TGCAGTGCCACTGCCGCAGGGTTTTTTCAGTACTTC. It is translated as CSATAAGFFQYF.